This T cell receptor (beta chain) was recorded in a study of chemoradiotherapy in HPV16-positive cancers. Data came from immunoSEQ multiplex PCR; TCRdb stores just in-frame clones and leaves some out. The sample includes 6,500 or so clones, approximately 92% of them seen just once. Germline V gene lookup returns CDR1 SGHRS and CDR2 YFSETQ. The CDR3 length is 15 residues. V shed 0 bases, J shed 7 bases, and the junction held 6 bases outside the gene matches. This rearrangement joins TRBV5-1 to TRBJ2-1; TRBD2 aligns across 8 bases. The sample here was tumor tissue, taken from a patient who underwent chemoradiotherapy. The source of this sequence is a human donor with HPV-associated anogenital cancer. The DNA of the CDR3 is TGCGCCAGCAGCTTGGCCGGGGGGGCAGTGAATGAGCAGTTCTTC. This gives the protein CASSLAGGAVNEQFF. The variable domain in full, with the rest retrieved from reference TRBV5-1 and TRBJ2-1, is KAGVTQTPRYLIKTRGQQVTLSCSPISGHRSVSWYQQTPGQGLQFLFEYFSETQRNKGNFPGRFSGRQFSNSRSEMNVSTLELGDSALYLCASSLAGGAVNEQFFGPGTRLTVL.